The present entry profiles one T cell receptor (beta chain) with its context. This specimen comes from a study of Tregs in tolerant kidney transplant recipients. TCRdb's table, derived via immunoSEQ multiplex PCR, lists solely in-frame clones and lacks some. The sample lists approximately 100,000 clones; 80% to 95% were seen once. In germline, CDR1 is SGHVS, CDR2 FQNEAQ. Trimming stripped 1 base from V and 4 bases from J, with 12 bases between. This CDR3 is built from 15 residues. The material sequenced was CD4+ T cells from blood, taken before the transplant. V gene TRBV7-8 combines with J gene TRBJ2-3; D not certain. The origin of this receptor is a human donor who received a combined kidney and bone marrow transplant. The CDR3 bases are TGTGCCAGCAGCTTAGAGGTGCGGTTAGCAGATACGCAGTATTTT. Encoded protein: CASSLEVRLADTQYF.